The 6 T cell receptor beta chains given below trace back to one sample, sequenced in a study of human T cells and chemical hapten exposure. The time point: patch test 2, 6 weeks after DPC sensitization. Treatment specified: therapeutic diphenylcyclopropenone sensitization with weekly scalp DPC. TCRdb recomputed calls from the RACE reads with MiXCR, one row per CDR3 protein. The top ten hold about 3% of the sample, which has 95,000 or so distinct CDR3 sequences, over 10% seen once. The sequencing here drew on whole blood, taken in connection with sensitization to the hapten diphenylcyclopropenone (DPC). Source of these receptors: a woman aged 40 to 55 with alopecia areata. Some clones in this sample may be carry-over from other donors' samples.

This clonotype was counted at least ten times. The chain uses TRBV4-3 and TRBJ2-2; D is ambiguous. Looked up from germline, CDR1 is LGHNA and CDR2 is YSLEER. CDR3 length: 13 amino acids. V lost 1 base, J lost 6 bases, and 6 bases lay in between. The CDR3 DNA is TGCGCCAGCAGCCAAGCTGTCTCCGGGGAGCTGTTTTTT. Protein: CASSQAVSGELFF.

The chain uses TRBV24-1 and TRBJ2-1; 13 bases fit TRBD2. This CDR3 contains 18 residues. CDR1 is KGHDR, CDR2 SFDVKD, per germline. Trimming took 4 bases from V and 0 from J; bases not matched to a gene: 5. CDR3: CATSDRTSGGISYNEQFF. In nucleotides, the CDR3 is TGTGCCACCAGTGACCGGACTAGCGGGGGAATCTCCTACAATGAGCAGTTCTTC.

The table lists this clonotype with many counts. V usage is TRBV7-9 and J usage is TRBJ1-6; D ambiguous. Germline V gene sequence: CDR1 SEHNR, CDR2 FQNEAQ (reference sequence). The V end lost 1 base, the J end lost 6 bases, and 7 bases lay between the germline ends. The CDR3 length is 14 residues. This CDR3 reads CASSLGQVNSPLHF. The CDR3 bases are TGTGCCAGCAGCTTAGGGCAGGTTAATTCACCCCTCCACTTT.

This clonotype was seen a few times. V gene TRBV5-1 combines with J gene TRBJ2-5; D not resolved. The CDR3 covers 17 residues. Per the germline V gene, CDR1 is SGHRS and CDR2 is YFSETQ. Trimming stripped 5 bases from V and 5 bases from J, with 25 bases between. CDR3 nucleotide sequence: TGCGCCAGCAGTGTGATACCCTCGGCCGACGGACGGGAGACCCAGTACTTC. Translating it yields CASSVIPSADGRETQYF.

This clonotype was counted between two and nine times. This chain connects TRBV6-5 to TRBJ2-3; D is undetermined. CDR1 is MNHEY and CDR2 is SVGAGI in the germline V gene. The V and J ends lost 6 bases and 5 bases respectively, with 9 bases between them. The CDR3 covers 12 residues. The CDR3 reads CASSRMGDTQYF. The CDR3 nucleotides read TGTGCCAGCAGCAGGATGGGAGATACGCAGTATTTT.

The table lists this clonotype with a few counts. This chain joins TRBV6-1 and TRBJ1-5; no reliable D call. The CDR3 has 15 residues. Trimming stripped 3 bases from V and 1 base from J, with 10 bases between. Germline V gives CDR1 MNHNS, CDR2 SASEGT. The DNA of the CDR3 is TGTGCCAGCAGTGAGCGGTTAGGGAGCAATCAGCCCCAGCATTTT. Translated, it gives CASSERLGSNQPQHF.